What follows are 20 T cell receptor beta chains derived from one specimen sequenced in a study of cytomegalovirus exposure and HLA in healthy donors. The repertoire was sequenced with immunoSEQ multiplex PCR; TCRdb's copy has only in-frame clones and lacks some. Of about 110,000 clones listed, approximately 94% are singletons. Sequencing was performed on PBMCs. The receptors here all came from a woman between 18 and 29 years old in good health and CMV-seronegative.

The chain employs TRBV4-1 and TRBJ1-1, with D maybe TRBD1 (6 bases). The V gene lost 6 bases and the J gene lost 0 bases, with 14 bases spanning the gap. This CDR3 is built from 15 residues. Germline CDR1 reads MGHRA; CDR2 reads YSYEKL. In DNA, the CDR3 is TGCGCCAGCAGTCTCCTAGGACAGATGAACACTGAAGCTTTCTTT. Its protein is CASSLLGQMNTEAFF.

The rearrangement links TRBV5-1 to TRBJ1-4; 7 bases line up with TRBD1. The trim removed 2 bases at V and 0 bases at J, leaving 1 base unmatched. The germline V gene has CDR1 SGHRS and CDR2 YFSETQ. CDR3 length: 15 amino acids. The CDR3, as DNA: TGCGCCAGCAGCTTCGGGACAGCAACTAATGAAAAACTGTTTTTT. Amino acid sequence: CASSFGTATNEKLFF.

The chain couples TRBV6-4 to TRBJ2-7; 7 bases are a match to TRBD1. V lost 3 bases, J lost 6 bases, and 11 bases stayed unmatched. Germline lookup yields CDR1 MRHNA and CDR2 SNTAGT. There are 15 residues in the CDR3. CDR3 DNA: TGTGCCAGCAGTGAAACCCCGGGACAGATTTCCGAGCAGTACTTC. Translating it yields CASSETPGQISEQYF.

The CDR3 loop reads CAWSGQGKDYGYTF. DNA of the CDR3: TGTGCCTGGAGCGGACAGGGAAAAGATTATGGCTACACCTTC. The chain links TRBV30 to TRBJ1-2, with 8 bases that match TRBD1. Germline V gene lookup returns CDR1 GTSNPN and CDR2 SVGIG (reference sequence). The CDR3 loop spans 14 amino acids. Germline trimming cut 3 bases from V and 5 bases from J; bases unmatched to any gene: 8. Drawing the rest from reference TRBV30 and TRBJ1-2, the complete variable domain is SQTIHQWPATLVQPVGSPLSLECTVEGTSNPNLYWYRQAAGRGLQLLFYSVGIGQISSEVPQNLSASRPQDRQFILSSKKLLLSDSGFYLCAWSGQGKDYGYTFGSGTRLTVV.

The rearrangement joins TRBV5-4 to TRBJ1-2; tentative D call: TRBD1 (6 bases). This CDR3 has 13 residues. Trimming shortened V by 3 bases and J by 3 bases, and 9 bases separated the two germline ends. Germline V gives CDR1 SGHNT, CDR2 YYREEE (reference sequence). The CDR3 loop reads CASSSTGYYGYTF. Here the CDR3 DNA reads TGTGCCAGCAGCTCCACAGGGTACTATGGCTACACCTTC.

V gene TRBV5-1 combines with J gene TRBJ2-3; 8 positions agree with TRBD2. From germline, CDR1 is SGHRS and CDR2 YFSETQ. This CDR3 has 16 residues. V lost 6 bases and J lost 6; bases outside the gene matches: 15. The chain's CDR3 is CASTLGGTSRGDTQYF. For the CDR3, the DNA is TGCGCCAGCACGCTTGGAGGGACTAGTCGGGGGGATACGCAGTATTTT.

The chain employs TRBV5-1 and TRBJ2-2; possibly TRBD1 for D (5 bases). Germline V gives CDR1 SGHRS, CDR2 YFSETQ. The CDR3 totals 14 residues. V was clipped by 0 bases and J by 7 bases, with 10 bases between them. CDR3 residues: CASSLALGDGELFF. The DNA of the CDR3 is TGCGCCAGCAGCTTGGCCTTAGGGGACGGGGAGCTGTTTTTT.

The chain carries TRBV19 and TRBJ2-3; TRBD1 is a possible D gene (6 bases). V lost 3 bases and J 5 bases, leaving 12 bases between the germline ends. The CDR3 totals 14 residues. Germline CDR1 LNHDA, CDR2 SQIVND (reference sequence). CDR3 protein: CASSIPGGVDTQYF. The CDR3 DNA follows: TGTGCCAGTAGTATTCCTGGGGGCGTAGATACGCAGTATTTT.

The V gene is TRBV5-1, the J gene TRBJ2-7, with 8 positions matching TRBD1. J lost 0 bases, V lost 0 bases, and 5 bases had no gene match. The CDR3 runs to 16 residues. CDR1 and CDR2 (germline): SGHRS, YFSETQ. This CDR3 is CASSLGDRTHSYEQYF. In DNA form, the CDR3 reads TGCGCCAGCAGCTTGGGGGACAGGACTCACTCCTACGAGCAGTACTTC.

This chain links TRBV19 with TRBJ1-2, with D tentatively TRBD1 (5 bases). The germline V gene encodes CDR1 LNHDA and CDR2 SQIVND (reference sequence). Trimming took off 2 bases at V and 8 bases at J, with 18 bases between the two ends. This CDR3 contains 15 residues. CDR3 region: CASSIYIAQGSGYTF. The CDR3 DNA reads TGTGCCAGTAGTATATATATCGCGCAGGGTAGCGGCTACACCTTC.

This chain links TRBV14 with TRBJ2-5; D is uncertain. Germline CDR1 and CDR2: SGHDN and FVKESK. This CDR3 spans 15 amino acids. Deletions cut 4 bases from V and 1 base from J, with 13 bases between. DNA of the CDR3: TGTGCCAGCAGCCGCCAGACTGAATCCCAAGAGACCCAGTACTTC. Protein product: CASSRQTESQETQYF.

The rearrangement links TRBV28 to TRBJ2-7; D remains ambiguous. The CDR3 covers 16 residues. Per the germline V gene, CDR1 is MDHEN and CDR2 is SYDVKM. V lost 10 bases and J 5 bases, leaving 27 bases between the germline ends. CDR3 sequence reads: CATTSPGKTPAHEQYF. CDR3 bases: TGTGCCACAACCTCCCCCGGCAAGACTCCAGCCCACGAGCAGTACTTC.

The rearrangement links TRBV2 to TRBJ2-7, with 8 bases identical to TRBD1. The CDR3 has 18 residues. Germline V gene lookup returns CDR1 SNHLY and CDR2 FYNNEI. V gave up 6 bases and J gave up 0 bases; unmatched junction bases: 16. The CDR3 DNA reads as TGTGCCAGCAGAGCGAGGATTAGGACAGGGCAAGCCTCCTACGAGCAGTACTTC. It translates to CASRARIRTGQASYEQYF.

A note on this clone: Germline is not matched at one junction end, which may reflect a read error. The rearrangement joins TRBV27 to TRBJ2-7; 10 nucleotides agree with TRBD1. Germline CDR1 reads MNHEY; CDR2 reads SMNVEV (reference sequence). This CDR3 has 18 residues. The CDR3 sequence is CASSFLGTGVAGSHEQYF. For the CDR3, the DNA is TGTGCCAGCAGTTTTCTGGGGACAGGGGTAGCGGGCTCCCACGAGCAGTACTTC.

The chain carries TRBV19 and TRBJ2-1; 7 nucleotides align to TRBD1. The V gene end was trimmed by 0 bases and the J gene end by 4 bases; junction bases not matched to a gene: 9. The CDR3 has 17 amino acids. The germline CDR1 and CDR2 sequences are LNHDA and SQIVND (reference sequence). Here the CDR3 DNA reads TGTGCCAGTAGTATAGACCCAGACAGGGAATTATACAATGAGCAGTTCTTC. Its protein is CASSIDPDRELYNEQFF.

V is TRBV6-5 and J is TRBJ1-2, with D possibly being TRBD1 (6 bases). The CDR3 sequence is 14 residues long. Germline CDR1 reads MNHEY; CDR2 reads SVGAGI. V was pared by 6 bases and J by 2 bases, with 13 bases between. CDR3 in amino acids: CASRVDRGNYGYTF. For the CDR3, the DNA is TGTGCCAGCAGGGTGGACAGAGGGAACTATGGCTACACCTTC.

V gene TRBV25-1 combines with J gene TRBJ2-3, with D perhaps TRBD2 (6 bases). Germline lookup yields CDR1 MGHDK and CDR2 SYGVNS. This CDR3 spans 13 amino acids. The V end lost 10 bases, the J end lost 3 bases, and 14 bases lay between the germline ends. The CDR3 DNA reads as TGTGCCATCTCAGAGGCGGGGACAGATACGCAGTATTTT. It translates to CAISEAGTDTQYF.

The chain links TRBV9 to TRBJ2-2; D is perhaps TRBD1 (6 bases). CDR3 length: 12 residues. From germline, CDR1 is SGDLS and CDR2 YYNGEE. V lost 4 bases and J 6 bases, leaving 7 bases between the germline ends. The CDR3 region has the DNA TGTGCCAGCAGCTGGGGGCCCGGGGAGCTGTTTTTT. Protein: CASSWGPGELFF.

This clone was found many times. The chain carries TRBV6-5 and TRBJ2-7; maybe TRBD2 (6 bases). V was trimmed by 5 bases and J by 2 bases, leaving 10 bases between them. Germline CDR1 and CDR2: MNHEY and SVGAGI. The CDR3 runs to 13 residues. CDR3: CASSTGDTYEQYF. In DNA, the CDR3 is TGTGCCAGCAGTACGGGAGATACCTACGAGCAGTACTTC.

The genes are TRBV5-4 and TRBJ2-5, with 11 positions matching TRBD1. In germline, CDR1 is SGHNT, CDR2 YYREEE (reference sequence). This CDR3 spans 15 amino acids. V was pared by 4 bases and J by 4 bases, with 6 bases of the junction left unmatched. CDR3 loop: CASSQGTGGRETQYF. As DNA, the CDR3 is TGTGCCAGCAGCCAGGGGACAGGGGGTAGAGAGACCCAGTACTTC.